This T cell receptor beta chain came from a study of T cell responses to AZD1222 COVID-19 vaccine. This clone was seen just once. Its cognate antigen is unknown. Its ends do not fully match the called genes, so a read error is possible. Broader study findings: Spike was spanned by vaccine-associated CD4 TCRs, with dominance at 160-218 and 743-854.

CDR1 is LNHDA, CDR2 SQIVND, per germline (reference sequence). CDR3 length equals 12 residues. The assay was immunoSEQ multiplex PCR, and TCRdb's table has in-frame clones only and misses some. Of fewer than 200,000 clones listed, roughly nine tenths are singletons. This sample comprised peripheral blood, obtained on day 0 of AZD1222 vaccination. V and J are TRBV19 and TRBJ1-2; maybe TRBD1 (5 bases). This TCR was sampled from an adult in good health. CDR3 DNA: TGTGCCAGTAGTATAGAGGGACGGCCCTTTTTCTTC. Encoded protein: CASSIEGRPFFF.